Listed below are T cell receptor beta chains from one sample, sequenced in a study of graft-versus-host responses after intestinal transplantation. For these TCRs, the target antigens are not known. Clones were read by immunoSEQ multiplex PCR, and TCRdb kept only the in-frame ones, dropping some. The data hold 90,000 to 100,000 clones, with around nine tenths observed a single time. This specimen consisted of unstimulated CD8+ T cells sorted from spleen or lymph node cells, obtained before intestinal transplant. The receptors come from a human donor who received an intestinal transplant. CDR3s include the opening cysteine and the closing phenylalanine or tryptophan. Fields, in order: D gene, clone size, J gene, V gene, CDR3 DNA, CDR3 protein. D genes are given only for firm matches. Rows give clone size only sometimes, using once, few, many, or a class for an expanded clone.

D: NA; size: NA; J: TRBJ2-3; V: TRBV7-3; DNA: TGTGCCAGCAGCCCGGCAGGCAACGGAGATACGCAGTATTTT; CDR3: CASSPAGNGDTQYF
D: NA; size: NA; J: TRBJ2-7; V: TRBV29-1; DNA: TGCAGCGTTGATCCCAGGGGGGACTCCTACGAGCAGTACTTC; CDR3: CSVDPRGDSYEQYF
D: TRBD1; size: few; J: TRBJ1-1; V: TRBV6-6; DNA: TGTGCCAGCAGTTTGGGACAGGGGGCCAGAGGCACTGAAGCTTTCTTT; CDR3: CASSLGQGARGTEAFF
D: TRBD2; size: NA; J: TRBJ2-7; V: TRBV4-1; DNA: TGCGCCAGCAGCCCACGGGCCGCTAGCGGGAGAGGGGTAGGCTCCTACGAGCAGTACTTC; CDR3: CASSPRAASGRGVGSYEQYF
D: TRBD1; size: once; J: TRBJ1-5; V: TRBV28; DNA: TGTGCCAGCATTACGGACAGGGAGAATCAGCCCCAGCATTTT; CDR3: CASITDRENQPQHF
D: NA; size: NA; J: TRBJ1-1; V: TRBV11-2; DNA: TGTGCCAGCAGCTTGGCCTGGACACCGAACACTGAAGCTTTCTTT; CDR3: CASSLAWTPNTEAFF
D: TRBD1; size: NA; J: TRBJ1-1; V: TRBV7-2; DNA: TGTGCCAGCAGCTTAGACAGGGGGACTGAAGCTTTCTTT; CDR3: CASSLDRGTEAFF
D: NA; size: NA; J: TRBJ2-7; V: TRBV28; DNA: TGTGCCACCCGAGACCCGGACAGCTACGAGCAGTACTTC; CDR3: CATRDPDSYEQYF
D: TRBD2; size: NA; J: TRBJ2-7; V: TRBV6-6; DNA: TGTGCCAGCAGAATCGGACTAGCGGGACGCTACGAGCAGTACTTC; CDR3: CASRIGLAGRYEQYF
D: NA; size: once; J: TRBJ2-7; V: TRBV11-2; DNA: TGTGCCAGCAGCTTGAGTGGAGTGGAGCAGTACTTC; CDR3: CASSLSGVEQYF
D: TRBD1; size: NA; J: TRBJ1-1; V: TRBV4-1; DNA: TGCGCCAGCAGCCTATCCCAGGGGACAGGGACGGGTACTGAAGCTTTCTTT; CDR3: CASSLSQGTGTGTEAFF
D: NA; size: NA; J: TRBJ2-3; V: TRBV2; DNA: TGTGCCAGCAGTGAGAGTGCGGGAATAGATACGCAGTATTTT; CDR3: CASSESAGIDTQYF
D: NA; size: NA; J: TRBJ1-2; V: TRBV7-9; DNA: TGTGCCAGCAGCGGAGCCGCGCGGGAGCACTATGGCTACACCTTC; CDR3: CASSGAAREHYGYTF
D: NA; size: NA; J: TRBJ2-7; V: TRBV7-9; DNA: TGTGCCAGCAGTTCTCCCACAGCGGACTACGAGCAGTACTTC; CDR3: CASSSPTADYEQYF
D: NA; size: NA; J: TRBJ2-2; V: TRBV10-1; DNA: TGCGCCAGCAGTGATTATAGATTATTCGGCCTCCGGGGCACCGGGGAGCTGTTTTTT; CDR3: CASSDYRLFGLRGTGELFF
D: TRBD1; size: NA; J: TRBJ1-5; V: TRBV19; DNA: TGTGCCAGTAGTATAAAGACAGGGTTTCAGCCCCAGCATTTT; CDR3: CASSIKTGFQPQHF
D: NA; size: NA; J: TRBJ1-6; V: TRBV5-8; DNA: TGTGCCAGCAGCTACGGACTTCTCCTCCACTTT; CDR3: CASSYGLLLHF
D: NA; size: NA; J: TRBJ2-3; V: TRBV27; DNA: TGTGCCAGCAGTTTAAGTGCGGAAAGCACAGATACGCAGTATTTT; CDR3: CASSLSAESTDTQYF
D: TRBD2; size: NA; J: TRBJ2-7; V: TRBV2; DNA: TGTGCCAGCAACAGACTAGCGGCCTACGAGCAGTACTTC; CDR3: CASNRLAAYEQYF
D: TRBD2; size: NA; J: TRBJ2-2; V: TRBV5-5; DNA: TGTGCCAGCAGCTTGAGGCGGGGGGTGAACACCGGGGAGCTGTTTTTT; CDR3: CASSLRRGVNTGELFF
D: NA; size: NA; J: TRBJ2-4; V: TRBV4-1; DNA: TGCGCCAGCAGCCAAGATAATAGGGGAGAAACCCTCAGGGGCGCGACGGACATTCAGTACTTC; CDR3: CASSQDNRGETLRGATDIQYF
D: NA; size: NA; J: TRBJ1-5; V: TRBV2; DNA: TGTGCCAGCAGTGAACAGGGTGGTAGTACGTGGCAGCCCCAGCATTTT; CDR3: CASSEQGGSTWQPQHF
D: NA; size: NA; J: TRBJ1-1; V: TRBV6-5; DNA: TGTGCCAGCATTTCCAGCCCCGCGGGAGACACTGAAGCTTTCTTT; CDR3: CASISSPAGDTEAFF
D: TRBD1; size: NA; J: TRBJ2-2; V: TRBV30; DNA: TGTGCCTGGAGTACCGGGACAGGGGGCTTTGCCGGGGAGCTGTTTTTT; CDR3: CAWSTGTGGFAGELFF
D: NA; size: NA; J: TRBJ2-7; V: TRBV6-5; DNA: TGTGCCAGCAAAACACAAAGCTCCTACGAGCAGTACTTC; CDR3: CASKTQSSYEQYF
D: NA; size: NA; J: TRBJ2-7; V: TRBV5-4; DNA: TGTGCCAGCAGCTTGAACCCAGGGGCCGAGCAGTACTTC; CDR3: CASSLNPGAEQYF
D: NA; size: NA; J: TRBJ2-1; V: TRBV7-9; DNA: TGTGCCAGCAGCTTAGAGGGGGTTTCCTACAATGAGCAGTTCTTC; CDR3: CASSLEGVSYNEQFF
D: NA; size: NA; J: TRBJ2-7; V: TRBV5-6; DNA: TGTGCCAGCAGCTTGCTGGAGGGACCCTACGAGCAGTACTTC; CDR3: CASSLLEGPYEQYF
D: TRBD2; size: NA; J: TRBJ2-1; V: TRBV9; DNA: TGTGCCAGCAGCGCCCGACTAGCGGAAGGGAATGAGCAGTTCTTC; CDR3: CASSARLAEGNEQFF
D: NA; size: NA; J: TRBJ2-7; V: TRBV11-2; DNA: TGTGCCAGCAGTCCTGGAGATCTGGGGTACTTC; CDR3: CASSPGDLGYF
D: TRBD2; size: NA; J: TRBJ2-1; V: TRBV28; DNA: TGTGCCAGCAGTTTAGAGACTAGCGGGAGAGGAGCTGAGCAGTTCTTC; CDR3: CASSLETSGRGAEQFF
D: TRBD1; size: NA; J: TRBJ2-7; V: TRBV19; DNA: TGTGCCAGTAGTCCAGGGGACAGCCTTTACGAGCAGTACTTC; CDR3: CASSPGDSLYEQYF
D: NA; size: NA; J: TRBJ2-1; V: TRBV13; DNA: TGTGCCAGCAGCAAACCAGGGGTGGGCCACAATGAGCAGTTCTTC; CDR3: CASSKPGVGHNEQFF